This is a list of T cell receptor beta chains from one sample in a study of T-cell memory formation after mild COVID-19. In TCRdb, the 5' RACE reads were re-called with MiXCR into one record per CDR3 protein. The profile covers 470,000 or so distinct CDR3 sequences, with 15% to 20% appearing a single time and roughly 21% taken by the ten largest. Sequenced material: PBMCs or a T cell subset sorted from them (not recorded which). These receptors were obtained from a man aged 18 to 35 who had mild COVID-19 (a few samples of this study predate the infection). Cell type and time point are not known. Both conserved end residues are part of each CDR3. A D gene is named only where the DNA matches it firmly. Size values are once, few and many counts, or a class for expanded clones, and some rows have none.

>TRBV5-1|many|TRBJ1-2|TRBD1
TGCGCCAGCAGCTTAACCGGGACAGGGAACTATGGCTACACCTTC
CASSLTGTGNYGYTF
>TRBV6-1|.|TRBJ2-1|.
TGTGCCAGCCGACGTTGGGGGGAGTACAATGAGCAGTTCTTC
CASRRWGEYNEQFF
>TRBV2|few|TRBJ1-2|.
TGTGCCAGCAGCGGGTCCGGGAGGGTTTACACCTTC
CASSGSGRVYTF
>TRBV7-9|many|TRBJ1-2|.
TGTGCCAGCAGCTTCGGCTATGGCTACACCTTC
CASSFGYGYTF
>TRBV18|.|TRBJ2-5|.
TGTGCCAGCTCACCGACCGGGACACAAGAGACCCAGTACTTC
CASSPTGTQETQYF
>TRBV6-1|few|TRBJ2-1|.
TGTGCCAGCAGTGAAGTGATGGGAGTCAACTACAATGAGCAGTTCTTC
CASSEVMGVNYNEQFF
>TRBV7-6|few|TRBJ2-7|.
TGTGCCAGCAGCTTAGGGGAAGGGGTCTACGAGCAGTACTTC
CASSLGEGVYEQYF
>TRBV18|few|TRBJ1-5|TRBD1
TGTGCCAGCTCACGGGGCAGGACAGGGGCGAGGTATCAGCCCCAGCATTTT
CASSRGRTGARYQPQHF
>TRBV10-3|few|TRBJ2-5|TRBD2
TGTGCCATCAGTTCTAGCGGTGAGACCCAGTACTTC
CAISSSGETQYF
>TRBV2|.|TRBJ1-1|.
TGTGCCAGCAGTTCCGGGCCTCACCCCTCTGAAGCTTTCTTT
CASSSGPHPSEAFF
>TRBV20-1|.|TRBJ2-2|TRBD2
TGCAGTGCCAGGGGGCCCGGGACTAGCGGTAACACCGGGGAGCTGTTTTTT
CSARGPGTSGNTGELFF
>TRBV12-3/TRBV12-4|few|TRBJ1-1|TRBD1
TGTGCCAGCAGGGTAGACAGGGCCACTGAAGCTTTCTTT
CASRVDRATEAFF
>TRBV12-3/TRBV12-4|few|TRBJ1-3|.
TGTGCCAACTGGGAAGAGGATACAGCTGGAAACACCATATATTTT
CANWEEDTAGNTIYF
>TRBV18|few|TRBJ1-6|TRBD1
TGTGCCAGCTCGCGGGACAGCCGTTGGGGATCACCCCTCCACTTT
CASSRDSRWGSPLHF
>TRBV9|.|TRBJ2-2|.
TGTGCCAGCAGCGTAGAAAGGGGGGGCCCCACCACCGGGGAGCTGTTTTTT
CASSVERGGPTTGELFF
>TRBV27|few|TRBJ2-4|.
TGTGCCAGCAGTTATTCAAACAAAAACATTCAGTACTTC
CASSYSNKNIQYF
>TRBV6-5|.|TRBJ2-1|TRBD1
TGTGCCAGCAGTTACTCATGGACAGGGGACAATGAGCAGTTCTTC
CASSYSWTGDNEQFF
>TRBV6-6|.|TRBJ2-2|.
TGTGCCAGCAGTTTGGCCTCCTACACCGGGGAGCTGTTTTTT
CASSLASYTGELFF
>TRBV20-1|few|TRBJ1-4|.
TGCAGTGCTAGAAGTGCAACTAATGAAAAACTGTTTTTT
CSARSATNEKLFF
>TRBV9|.|TRBJ1-6|.
TGTGCCAGCAGCGAGATGACCGATCATGCTTCACCCCTCCACTTT
CASSEMTDHASPLHF
>TRBV7-9|.|TRBJ2-6|.
TGTGCCAGCAGCTTCAACCAAGACCGATTCCTCTCTGGGGCCAACGTCCTGACTTTC
CASSFNQDRFLSGANVLTF
>TRBV30|.|TRBJ2-7|TRBD1
TGTGCCTGGTCCAACAGGGGGCTGGGCGAGCAGTACTTC
CAWSNRGLGEQYF
>TRBV12-3/TRBV12-4|few|TRBJ1-1|TRBD1
TGTGCCAGCAGCATGGACAGGTGGACTGAAGCTTTCTTT
CASSMDRWTEAFF
>TRBV12-3/TRBV12-4|few|TRBJ1-2|.
TGTGCCAGCAGTTTTGGGGGGCCGGGCTATGGCTACACCTTC
CASSFGGPGYGYTF
>TRBV2|.|TRBJ2-5|TRBD2
TGTGCCAGCAGCTGGCGGGGGGCCCAAGAGACCCAGTACTTC
CASSWRGAQETQYF
>TRBV7-9|.|TRBJ2-3|.
TGTGCCAGCAGCTTTAAGGGCAGATTCACAGATACGCAGTATTTT
CASSFKGRFTDTQYF
>TRBV27|.|TRBJ2-1|.
TGTGCCAGCAGTTTCAGGGCAACATCCTACAATGAGCAGTTCTTC
CASSFRATSYNEQFF
>TRBV7-8|.|TRBJ2-1|.
TGTGCCAGCAGCGACCACTTATCAAGGATGCAGTACAATGAGCAGTTCTTC
CASSDHLSRMQYNEQFF
>TRBV10-3|few|TRBJ1-3|.
TGTGCCATTAGCCCCAAGTTGGACACCATATATTTT
CAISPKLDTIYF
>TRBV11-2|.|TRBJ2-5|.
TGTGCCAGCAGCTTGGAGGGCATGCGGGGGACCCAGTACTTC
CASSLEGMRGTQYF
>TRBV10-1|.|TRBJ2-3|.
TGCGCCAGCAGTGCGGACAGCACAGATACGCAGTATTTT
CASSADSTDTQYF
>TRBV6-6|.|TRBJ1-5|.
TGTGCCAGCAGTTACTCGAGTCGCCGGGGAGGCCGGAATCAGCCCCAGCATTTT
CASSYSSRRGGRNQPQHF
>TRBV5-1|few|TRBJ1-6|.
TGCGCCAGCAGCTTGGGTGGGGTTTCACCCCTCCACTTT
CASSLGGVSPLHF
>TRBV7-2|few|TRBJ1-4|.
TGTGCCAGCAGCTTAGACCACAACAATGAAAAACTGTTTTTT
CASSLDHNNEKLFF
>TRBV12-3/TRBV12-4|many|TRBJ2-4|.
TGTGCCAGCAGTTTGTGGGGTCAAGACATTCAGTACTTC
CASSLWGQDIQYF
>TRBV4-2|.|TRBJ2-1|TRBD2
TGTGCCAGCAGCCACCCCTGGGGCGGGGGGGTCCCGTTCTTC
CASSHPWGGGVPFF
>TRBV20-1|few|TRBJ1-1|.
TGCAGCGCCCACAGGGAGATGAACACTGAAGCTTTCTTT
CSAHREMNTEAFF
>TRBV4-1|few|TRBJ1-2|.
TGCGCCAGCAGCCAAGCCTCAGGTTTCTATGGCTACACCTTC
CASSQASGFYGYTF
>TRBV4-3|few|TRBJ1-4|.
TGCGCCAGCAGCCAAGGGGGGCCAGGGGCCCCTAATGAAAAACTGTTTTTT
CASSQGGPGAPNEKLFF
>TRBV7-7|many|TRBJ2-7|.
TGTGCCAGCAGCCCCGGGGGAGACAGGTCGGACGAGCAGTACTTC
CASSPGGDRSDEQYF
>TRBV5-6|.|TRBJ2-1|TRBD2
TGTGCCAGCAGCTTGGCTAGTCCCTTTCTAGCGGGGGCTTACAATGAGCAGTTCTTC
CASSLASPFLAGAYNEQFF
>TRBV19|many|TRBJ2-3|.
TGTGCCAGTAGTATTCCCGGTCTCACAGATACGCAGTATTTT
CASSIPGLTDTQYF
>TRBV20-1|few|TRBJ2-5|.
TGCAGTGCTAGTTACCAATTGGGTGAAGAGACCCAGTACTTC
CSASYQLGEETQYF
>TRBV27|.|TRBJ2-3|.
TGTGCCAGCAGTGGGTGGACAGTTGCGCTTCAGGATACGCAGTATTTT
CASSGWTVALQDTQYF
>TRBV4-1|.|TRBJ1-5|.
TGCGCCAGCAGCCAAGTCGAGACAGGAGTTGGGAAGCCCCAGCATTTT
CASSQVETGVGKPQHF
>TRBV11-2|once|TRBJ1-2|.
TGTGCCAGCAGCTCCTCTCCGAGGGACTATGGCTACACCTTC
CASSSSPRDYGYTF
>TRBV4-1|.|TRBJ1-6|.
TGCGCCAGCAGCAAATGGCTTCGGCTACCGGATTCACCCCTCCACTTT
CASSKWLRLPDSPLHF